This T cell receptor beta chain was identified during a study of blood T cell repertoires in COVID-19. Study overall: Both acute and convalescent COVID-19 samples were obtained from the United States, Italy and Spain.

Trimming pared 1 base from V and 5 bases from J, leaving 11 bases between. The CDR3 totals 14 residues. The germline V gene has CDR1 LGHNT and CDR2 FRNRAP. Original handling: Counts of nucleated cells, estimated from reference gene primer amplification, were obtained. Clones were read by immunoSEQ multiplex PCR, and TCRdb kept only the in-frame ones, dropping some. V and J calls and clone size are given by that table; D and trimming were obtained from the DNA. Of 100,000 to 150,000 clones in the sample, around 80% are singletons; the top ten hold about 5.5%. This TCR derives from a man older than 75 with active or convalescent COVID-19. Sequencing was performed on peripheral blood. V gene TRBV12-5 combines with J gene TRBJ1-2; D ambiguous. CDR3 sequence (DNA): TGTGCTAGTGGTTTGGAAGCGGGCGCATATGGCTACACCTTC. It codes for CASGLEAGAYGYTF.